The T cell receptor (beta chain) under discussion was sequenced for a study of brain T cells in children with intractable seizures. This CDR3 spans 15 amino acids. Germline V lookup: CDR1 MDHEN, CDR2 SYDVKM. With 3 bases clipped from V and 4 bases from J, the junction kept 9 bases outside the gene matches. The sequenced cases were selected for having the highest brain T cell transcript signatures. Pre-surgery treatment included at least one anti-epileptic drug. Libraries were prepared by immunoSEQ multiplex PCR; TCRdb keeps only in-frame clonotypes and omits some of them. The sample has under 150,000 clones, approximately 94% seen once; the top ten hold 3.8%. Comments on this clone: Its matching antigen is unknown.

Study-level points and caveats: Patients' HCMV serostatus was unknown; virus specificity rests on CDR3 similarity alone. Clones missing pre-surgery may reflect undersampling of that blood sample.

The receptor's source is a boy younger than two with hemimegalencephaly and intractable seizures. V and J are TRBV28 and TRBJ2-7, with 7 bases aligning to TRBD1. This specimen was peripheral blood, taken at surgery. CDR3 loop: CASSLVRGLRYEQYF. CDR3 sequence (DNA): TGTGCCAGCAGTTTGGTAAGGGGGCTCAGGTACGAGCAGTACTTC. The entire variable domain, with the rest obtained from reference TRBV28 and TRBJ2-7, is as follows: DVKVTQSSRYLVKRTGEKVFLECVQDMDHENMFWYRQDPGLGLRLIYFSYDVKMKEKGDIPEGYSVSREKKERFSLILESASTNQTSMYLCASSLVRGLRYEQYFGPGTRLTVT.